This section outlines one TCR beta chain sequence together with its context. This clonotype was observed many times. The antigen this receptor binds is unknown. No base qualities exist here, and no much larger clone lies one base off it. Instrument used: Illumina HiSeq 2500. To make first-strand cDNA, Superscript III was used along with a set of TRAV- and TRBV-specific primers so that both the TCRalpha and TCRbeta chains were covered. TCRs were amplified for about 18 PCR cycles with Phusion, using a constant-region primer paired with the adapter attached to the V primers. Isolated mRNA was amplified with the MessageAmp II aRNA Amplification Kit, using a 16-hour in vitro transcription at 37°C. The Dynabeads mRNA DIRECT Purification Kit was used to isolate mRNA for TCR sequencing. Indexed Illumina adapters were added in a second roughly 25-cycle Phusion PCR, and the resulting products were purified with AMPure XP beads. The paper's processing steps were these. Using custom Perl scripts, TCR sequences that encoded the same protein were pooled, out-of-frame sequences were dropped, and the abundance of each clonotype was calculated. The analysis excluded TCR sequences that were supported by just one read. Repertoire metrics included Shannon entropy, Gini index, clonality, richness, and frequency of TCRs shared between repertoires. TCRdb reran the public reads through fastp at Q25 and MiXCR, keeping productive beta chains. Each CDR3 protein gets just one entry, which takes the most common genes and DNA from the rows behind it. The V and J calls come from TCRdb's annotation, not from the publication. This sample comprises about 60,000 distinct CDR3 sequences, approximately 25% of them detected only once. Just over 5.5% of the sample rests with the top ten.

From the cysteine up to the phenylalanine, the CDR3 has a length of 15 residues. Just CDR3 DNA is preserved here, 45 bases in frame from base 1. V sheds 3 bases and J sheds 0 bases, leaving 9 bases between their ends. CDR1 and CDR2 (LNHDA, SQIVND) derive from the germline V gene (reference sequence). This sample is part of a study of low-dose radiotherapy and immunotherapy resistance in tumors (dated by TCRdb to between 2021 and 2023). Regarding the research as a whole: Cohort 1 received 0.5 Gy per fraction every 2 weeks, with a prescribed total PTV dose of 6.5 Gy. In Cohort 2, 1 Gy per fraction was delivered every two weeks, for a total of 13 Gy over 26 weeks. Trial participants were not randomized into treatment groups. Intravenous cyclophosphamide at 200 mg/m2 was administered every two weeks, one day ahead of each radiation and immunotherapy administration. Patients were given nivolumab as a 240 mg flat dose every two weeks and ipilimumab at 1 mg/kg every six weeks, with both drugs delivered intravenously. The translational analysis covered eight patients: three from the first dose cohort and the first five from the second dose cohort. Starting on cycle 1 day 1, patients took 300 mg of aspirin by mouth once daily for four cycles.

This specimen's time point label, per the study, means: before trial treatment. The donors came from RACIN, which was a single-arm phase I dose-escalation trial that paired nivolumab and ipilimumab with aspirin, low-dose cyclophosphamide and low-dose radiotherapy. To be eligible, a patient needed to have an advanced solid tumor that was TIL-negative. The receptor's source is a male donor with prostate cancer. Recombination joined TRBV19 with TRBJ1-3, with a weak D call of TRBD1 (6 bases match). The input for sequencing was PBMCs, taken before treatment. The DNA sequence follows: TGTGCCAGTAGTATTGGACAGACCTCTGGAAACACCATATATTTT. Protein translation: CASSIGQTSGNTIYF.